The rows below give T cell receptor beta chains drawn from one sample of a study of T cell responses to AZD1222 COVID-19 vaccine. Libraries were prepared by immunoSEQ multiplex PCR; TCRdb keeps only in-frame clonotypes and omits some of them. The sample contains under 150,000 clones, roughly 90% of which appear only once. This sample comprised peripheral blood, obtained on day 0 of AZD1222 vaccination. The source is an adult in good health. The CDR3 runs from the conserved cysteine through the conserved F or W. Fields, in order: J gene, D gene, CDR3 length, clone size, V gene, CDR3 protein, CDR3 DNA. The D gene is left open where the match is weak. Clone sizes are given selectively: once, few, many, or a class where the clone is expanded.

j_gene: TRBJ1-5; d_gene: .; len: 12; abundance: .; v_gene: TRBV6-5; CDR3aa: CATKGSGQPQHF; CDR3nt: TGTGCCACCAAGGGGTCCGGTCAGCCCCAGCATTTT
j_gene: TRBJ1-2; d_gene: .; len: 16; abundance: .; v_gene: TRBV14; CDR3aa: CASSQTWDRYNYGYTF; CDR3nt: TGTGCCAGCAGCCAAACCTGGGACCGCTATAACTATGGCTACACCTTC
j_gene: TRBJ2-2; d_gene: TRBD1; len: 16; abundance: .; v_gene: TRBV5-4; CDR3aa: CASSFPGQGNTGELFF; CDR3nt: TGTGCCAGCAGCTTTCCGGGACAGGGTAACACCGGGGAGCTGTTTTTT
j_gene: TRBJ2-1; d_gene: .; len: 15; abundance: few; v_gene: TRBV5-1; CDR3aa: CASSLTGTSYNEQFF; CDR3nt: TGCGCCAGCAGCCTGACAGGTACGTCCTACAATGAGCAGTTCTTC
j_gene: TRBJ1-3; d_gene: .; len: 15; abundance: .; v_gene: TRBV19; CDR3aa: CASSRQSGSGNTIYF; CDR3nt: TGTGCCAGTAGTAGGCAGAGTGGCTCTGGAAACACCATATATTTT
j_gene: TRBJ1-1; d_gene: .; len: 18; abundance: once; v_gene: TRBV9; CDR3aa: CASSVDAGMGPVNTEAFF; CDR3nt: TGTGCCAGCAGCGTAGACGCGGGGATGGGACCGGTCAACACTGAAGCTTTCTTT
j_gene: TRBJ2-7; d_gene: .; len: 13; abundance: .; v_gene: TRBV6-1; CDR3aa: CASSEAAGWEQYF; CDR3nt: TGTGCCAGCAGTGAAGCAGCAGGGTGGGAGCAGTACTTC
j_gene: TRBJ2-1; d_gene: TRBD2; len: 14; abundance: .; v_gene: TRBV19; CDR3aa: CASSISGGWNEQFF; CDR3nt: TGTGCCAGTAGTATTTCGGGGGGGTGGAATGAGCAGTTCTTC
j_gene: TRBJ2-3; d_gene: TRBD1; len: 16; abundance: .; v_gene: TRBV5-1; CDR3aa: CASSLEGTGGRDTQYF; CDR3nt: TGCGCCAGCAGCTTGGAGGGGACAGGGGGAAGAGATACGCAGTATTTT
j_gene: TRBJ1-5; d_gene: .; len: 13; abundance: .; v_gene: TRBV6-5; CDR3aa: CATFLDGYQPQHF; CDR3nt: TGTGCCACCTTCTTGGACGGTTATCAGCCCCAGCATTTT
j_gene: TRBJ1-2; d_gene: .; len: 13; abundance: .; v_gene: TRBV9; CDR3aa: CASSVGTNYGYTF; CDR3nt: TGTGCCAGCAGCGTAGGGACTAACTATGGCTACACCTTC
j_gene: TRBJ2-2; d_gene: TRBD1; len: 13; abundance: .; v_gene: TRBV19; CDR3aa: CASTPDRGGELFF; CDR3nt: TGTGCCAGTACCCCGGACAGGGGAGGGGAGCTGTTTTTT
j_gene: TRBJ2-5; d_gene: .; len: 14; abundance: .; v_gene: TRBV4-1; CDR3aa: CASSQDEGRETQYF; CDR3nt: TGCGCCAGCAGCCAAGATGAGGGTAGGGAGACCCAGTACTTC
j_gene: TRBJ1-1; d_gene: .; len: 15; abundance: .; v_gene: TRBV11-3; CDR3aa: CASSLALIGDAEAFF; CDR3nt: TGTGCCAGCAGCTTAGCCCTCATTGGGGACGCTGAAGCTTTCTTT
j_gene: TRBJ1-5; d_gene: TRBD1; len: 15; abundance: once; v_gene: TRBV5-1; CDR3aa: CASSFTGGSNQPQHF; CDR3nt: TGCGCCAGCAGCTTCACAGGGGGCAGCAATCAGCCCCAGCATTTT
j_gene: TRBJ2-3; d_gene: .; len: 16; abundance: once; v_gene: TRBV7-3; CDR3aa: CASSKEARGSGDTQYF; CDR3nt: TGTGCCAGCAGCAAAGAGGCGAGGGGGTCCGGTGATACGCAGTATTTT
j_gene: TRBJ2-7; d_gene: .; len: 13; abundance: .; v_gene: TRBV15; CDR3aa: CATRSGHSYEQYF; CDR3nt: TGTGCCACACGTTCTGGGCACTCCTACGAGCAGTACTTC
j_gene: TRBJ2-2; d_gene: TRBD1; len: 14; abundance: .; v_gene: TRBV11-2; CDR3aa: CASSFPTGFGELFF; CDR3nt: TGTGCCAGCAGCTTTCCGACAGGGTTCGGGGAGCTGTTTTTT
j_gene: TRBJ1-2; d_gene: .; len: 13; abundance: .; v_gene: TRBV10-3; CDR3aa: CAISGQTNYGYTF; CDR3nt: TGTGCCATCAGTGGTCAAACTAACTATGGCTACACCTTC
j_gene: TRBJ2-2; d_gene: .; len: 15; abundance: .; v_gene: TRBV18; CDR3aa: CASSPGGTNTGELFF; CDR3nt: TGTGCCAGCTCACCGGGCGGGACTAACACCGGGGAGCTGTTTTTT
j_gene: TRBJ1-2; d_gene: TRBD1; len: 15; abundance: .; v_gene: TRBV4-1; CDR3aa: CASSQPGQGRAGYTF; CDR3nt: TGCGCCAGCAGCCAGCCGGGACAGGGAAGAGCAGGCTACACCTTC
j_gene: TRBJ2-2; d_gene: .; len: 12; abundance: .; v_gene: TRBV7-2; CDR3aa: CASSHLRGELFF; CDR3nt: TGTGCCAGCAGCCACCTGAGGGGGGAGCTGTTTTTT
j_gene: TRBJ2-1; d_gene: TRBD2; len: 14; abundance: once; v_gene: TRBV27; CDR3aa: CASLLAYSYNGQFF; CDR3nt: TGTGCCAGCTTACTAGCGTACTCCTACAATGGGCAGTTCTTC
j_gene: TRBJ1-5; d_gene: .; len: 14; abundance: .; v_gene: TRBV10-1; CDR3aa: CASTYYRVGQPQHF; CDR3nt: TGCGCCAGCACTTATTACAGGGTCGGACAGCCCCAGCATTTT
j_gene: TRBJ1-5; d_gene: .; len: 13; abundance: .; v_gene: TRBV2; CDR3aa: CASNQGWRQPQHF; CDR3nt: TGTGCCAGCAATCAAGGGTGGAGGCAGCCCCAGCATTTT
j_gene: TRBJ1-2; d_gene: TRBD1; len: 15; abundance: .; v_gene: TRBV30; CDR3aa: CAWRTGGTGGCGYTF; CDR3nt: TGTGCCTGGAGAACCGGTGGGACAGGGGGCTGCGGCTACACCTTC
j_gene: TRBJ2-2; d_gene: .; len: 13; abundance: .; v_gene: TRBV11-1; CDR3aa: CASSPTVLGELFF; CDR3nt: TGTGCCAGCAGCCCTACAGTCCTGGGGGAGCTGTTTTTT
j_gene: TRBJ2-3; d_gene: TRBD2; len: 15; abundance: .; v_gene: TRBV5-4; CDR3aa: CASSQIAGNTDTQYF; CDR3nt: TGTGCCAGCAGCCAGATAGCGGGGAACACAGATACGCAGTATTTT
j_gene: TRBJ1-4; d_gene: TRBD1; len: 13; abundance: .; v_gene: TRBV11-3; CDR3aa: CATRDRGNEKLFF; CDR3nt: TGTGCCACCCGGGACAGGGGGAATGAAAAACTGTTTTTT
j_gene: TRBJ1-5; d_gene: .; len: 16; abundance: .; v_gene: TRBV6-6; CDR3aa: CASSYLGAGGNQPQHF; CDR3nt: TGTGCCAGCAGTTACCTAGGGGCGGGGGGTAATCAGCCCCAGCATTTT
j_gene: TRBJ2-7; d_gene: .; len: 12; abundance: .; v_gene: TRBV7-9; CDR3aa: CASSLVGVEQYF; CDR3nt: TGTGCCAGCAGCTTAGTGGGCGTCGAGCAGTACTTC
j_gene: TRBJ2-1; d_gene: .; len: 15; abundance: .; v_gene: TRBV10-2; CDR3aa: CASSEIESPGDEQFF; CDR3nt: TGCGCCAGCAGTGAGATTGAGTCCCCAGGGGATGAGCAGTTCTTC
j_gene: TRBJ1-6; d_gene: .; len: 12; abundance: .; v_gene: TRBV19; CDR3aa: CASQRRDSPLHF; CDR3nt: TGTGCCAGTCAAAGGAGAGACTCACCCCTCCACTTT
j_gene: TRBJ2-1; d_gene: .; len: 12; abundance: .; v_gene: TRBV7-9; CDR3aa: CASSFRDAKQFF; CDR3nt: TGTGCCAGCAGCTTCCGGGACGCGAAGCAGTTCTTC
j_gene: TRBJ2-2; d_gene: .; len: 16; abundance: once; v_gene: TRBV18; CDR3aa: CASSPRTAINTGELFF; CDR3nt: TGTGCCAGCTCACCGCGCACGGCTATAAACACCGGGGAGCTGTTTTTT
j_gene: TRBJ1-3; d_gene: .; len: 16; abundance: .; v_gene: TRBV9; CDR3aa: CASSVGVGGTGNTIYF; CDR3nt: TGTGCCAGCAGCGTAGGGGTGGGAGGAACTGGAAACACCATATATTTT
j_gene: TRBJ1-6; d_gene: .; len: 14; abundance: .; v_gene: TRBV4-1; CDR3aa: CASSQDGLNSPLHF; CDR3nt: TGCGCCAGCAGCCAAGATGGACTCAATTCACCCCTCCACTTT
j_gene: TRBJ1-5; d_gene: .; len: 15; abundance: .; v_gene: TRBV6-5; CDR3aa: CASSYSWGNNQPQHF; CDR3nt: TGTGCCAGCAGTTACTCCTGGGGCAACAATCAGCCCCAGCATTTT
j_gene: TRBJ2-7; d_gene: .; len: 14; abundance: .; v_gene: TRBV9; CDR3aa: CASSVAATSGEQYF; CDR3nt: TGTGCCAGCAGCGTAGCGGCTACTTCTGGCGAGCAGTACTTC
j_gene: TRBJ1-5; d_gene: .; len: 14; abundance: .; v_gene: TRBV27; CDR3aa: CASSFLDSNQPQHF; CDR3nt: TGTGCCAGCAGTTTTCTAGATAGCAATCAGCCCCAGCATTTT
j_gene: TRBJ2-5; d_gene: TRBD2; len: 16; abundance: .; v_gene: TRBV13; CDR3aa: CASSFVLAGARETQYF; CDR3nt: TGTGCCAGCAGCTTTGTCCTAGCGGGAGCTCGAGAGACCCAGTACTTC
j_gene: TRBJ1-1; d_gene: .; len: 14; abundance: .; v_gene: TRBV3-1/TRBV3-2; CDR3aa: CASSRQEMNTEAFF; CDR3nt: TGTGCCAGCAGCCGACAGGAGATGAACACTGAAGCTTTCTTT
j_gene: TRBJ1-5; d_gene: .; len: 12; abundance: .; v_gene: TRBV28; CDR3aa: CAISTGFQPQHF; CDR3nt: TGTGCCATCAGTACAGGGTTCCAGCCCCAGCATTTT
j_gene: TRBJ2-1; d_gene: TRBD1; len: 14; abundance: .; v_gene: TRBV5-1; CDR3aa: CASSLRTGGDEQFF; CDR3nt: TGCGCCAGCAGCCTGAGGACAGGGGGCGATGAGCAGTTCTTC
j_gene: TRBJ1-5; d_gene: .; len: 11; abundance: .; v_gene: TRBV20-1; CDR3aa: CSASGGQPQHF; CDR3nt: TGCAGTGCTAGCGGGGGACAGCCCCAGCATTTT
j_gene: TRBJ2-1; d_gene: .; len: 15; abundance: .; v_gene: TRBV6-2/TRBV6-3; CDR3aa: CASSSDTTRPSEQFF; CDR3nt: TGTGCCAGCAGCTCCGATACTACTAGACCCAGTGAGCAGTTCTTC
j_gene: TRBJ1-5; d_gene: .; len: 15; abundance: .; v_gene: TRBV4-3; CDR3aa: CASSQDPHTGQPQHF; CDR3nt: TGCGCCAGCAGCCAAGATCCTCACACGGGACAGCCCCAGCATTTT
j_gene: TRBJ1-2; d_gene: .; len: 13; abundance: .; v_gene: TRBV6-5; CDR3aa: CASRLQNPYGYTF; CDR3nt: TGTGCCAGCAGGCTACAGAATCCCTATGGCTACACCTTC
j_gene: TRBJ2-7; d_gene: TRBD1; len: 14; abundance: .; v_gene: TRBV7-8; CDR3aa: CASRSDRGTYEQYF; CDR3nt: TGTGCCAGCCGTTCGGACAGGGGGACCTACGAGCAGTACTTC